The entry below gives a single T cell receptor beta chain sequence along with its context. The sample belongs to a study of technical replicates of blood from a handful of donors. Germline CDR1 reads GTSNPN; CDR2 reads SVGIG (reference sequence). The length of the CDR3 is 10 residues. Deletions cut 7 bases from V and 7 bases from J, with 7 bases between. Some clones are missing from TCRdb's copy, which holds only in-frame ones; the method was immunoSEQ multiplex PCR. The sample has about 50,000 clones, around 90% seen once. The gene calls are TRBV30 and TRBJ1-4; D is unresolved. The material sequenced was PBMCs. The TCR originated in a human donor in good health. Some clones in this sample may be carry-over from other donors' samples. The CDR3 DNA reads TGTGCCTTGGAGGGTGAAAAACTGTTTTTT. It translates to CALEGEKLFF.